Listed below are T cell receptor beta chains from one sample, sequenced in a study of control samples from healthy donors and cancer patients. Here immunoSEQ multiplex PCR was the method, and the copy in TCRdb shows in-frame clones only, minus some. The table lists approximately 60,000 clones, approximately 90% of them singletons, with around 1.2% in the top ten. The sequenced material came from PBMCs. These receptors originate from a woman in her forties or fifties with colorectal cancer. Both conserved end residues are part of each CDR3. D genes are given only for firm matches. For some rows the clone size is stated as once, few or many, or as a class when expanded; others skip it.

DNA: TGTGCCAGCTCACCAACCGGGACTAGCGGATTCAAAAACATTCAGTACTTC
CDR3: CASSPTGTSGFKNIQYF
size: -
V: TRBV18
J: TRBJ2-4
D: TRBD2

DNA: TGTGCCAGCAGTTCAGACAGGGGGCTGAATGAGCAGTTCTTC
CDR3: CASSSDRGLNEQFF
size: -
V: TRBV6-5
J: TRBJ2-1
D: TRBD1

DNA: TGTGCCAGCAGCTCATGGGACGCTGAAGGCTACACCTTC
CDR3: CASSSWDAEGYTF
size: -
V: TRBV9
J: TRBJ1-2
D: -

DNA: TGTGCCAGCAGCCCCCTCCAAGTTGGCGAGCAGTACTTC
CDR3: CASSPLQVGEQYF
size: -
V: TRBV7-9
J: TRBJ2-7
D: -

DNA: TGCGCCAGCAGCGTGGGAACAGGGGGAGGCACAGATACGCAGTATTTT
CDR3: CASSVGTGGGTDTQYF
size: -
V: TRBV5-1
J: TRBJ2-3
D: TRBD1

DNA: TGTGCCAGCAGCCAAGATAGGCCTCCGACCTACGAGCAGTACTTC
CDR3: CASSQDRPPTYEQYF
size: -
V: TRBV3-1/TRBV3-2
J: TRBJ2-7
D: -

DNA: TGCAGCGTTGAAGAAGGGGGCGCCACTGAAGCTTTCTTT
CDR3: CSVEEGGATEAFF
size: -
V: TRBV29-1
J: TRBJ1-1
D: TRBD1

DNA: TGCAGCGTGAGGGGACAGAGCCAAGAGACCCAGTACTTC
CDR3: CSVRGQSQETQYF
size: -
V: TRBV29-1
J: TRBJ2-5
D: TRBD1

DNA: TGTGCCAGCAGCCAAGTCGGCGGGGAAGGCGGCTACACCTTC
CDR3: CASSQVGGEGGYTF
size: -
V: TRBV3-1/TRBV3-2
J: TRBJ1-2
D: -

DNA: TGTGCCACCAAAAAACAGGGTACCGATGAGCAGTTCTTC
CDR3: CATKKQGTDEQFF
size: -
V: TRBV28
J: TRBJ2-1
D: -

DNA: TGTGCCAGCAGCTTAAACGGGGGGGCCGGAGAGACCCAGTACTTC
CDR3: CASSLNGGAGETQYF
size: -
V: TRBV7-3
J: TRBJ2-5
D: TRBD2

DNA: TGTGCCAGCAGTTTAAACTACCAGGCAAGCCTGAATCAGCCCCAGCATTTT
CDR3: CASSLNYQASLNQPQHF
size: -
V: TRBV2
J: TRBJ1-5
D: -

DNA: TGTGCCAGCAGCCCGGACGGTACTAACTATGGCTACACCTTC
CDR3: CASSPDGTNYGYTF
size: -
V: TRBV11-2
J: TRBJ1-2
D: -

DNA: TGTGCCTGGAGTCCGGGACACAGAAGCACAGATACGCAGTATTTT
CDR3: CAWSPGHRSTDTQYF
size: -
V: TRBV30
J: TRBJ2-3
D: -

DNA: TGTGCCAGCAGCCAAGATTTAGAGGATCAAGAGACCCAGTACTTC
CDR3: CASSQDLEDQETQYF
size: -
V: TRBV3-1/TRBV3-2
J: TRBJ2-5
D: -

DNA: TGTGCCAGCAGCCCCACCCTTCAGGGCGCCTATGGCTACACCTTC
CDR3: CASSPTLQGAYGYTF
size: -
V: TRBV4-2
J: TRBJ1-2
D: -

DNA: TGCGCCAGCAGCTTGGAGCAGGGGGCGTCTGGAAACACCATATATTTT
CDR3: CASSLEQGASGNTIYF
size: -
V: TRBV5-1
J: TRBJ1-3
D: TRBD1

DNA: TGTGCCAGCAGCGCGGAGGGGGGCCCTGAAGCTTTCTTT
CDR3: CASSAEGGPEAFF
size: -
V: TRBV9
J: TRBJ1-1
D: -

DNA: TGTGCCAGCAGCCCGGGACTAGCGGGGGGGACAGATACGCAGTATTTT
CDR3: CASSPGLAGGTDTQYF
size: few
V: TRBV5-6
J: TRBJ2-3
D: TRBD2

DNA: TGTGCCAGCAGGGGGACTAGGGGAGAGACCCAGTACTTC
CDR3: CASRGTRGETQYF
size: -
V: TRBV12-3/TRBV12-4
J: TRBJ2-5
D: TRBD2

DNA: TGTGCCAGCAGCCCGGGGGACGCAGGGGGCACTGAAGCTTTCTTT
CDR3: CASSPGDAGGTEAFF
size: few
V: TRBV9
J: TRBJ1-1
D: TRBD1

DNA: TGCGCCAGCAGCAGAGGACAGAAGTATAATGAAAAACTGTTTTTT
CDR3: CASSRGQKYNEKLFF
size: -
V: TRBV5-1
J: TRBJ1-4
D: -

DNA: TGTGCCACCAGCAGAGGCCAGGGGGACACAGATACGCAGTATTTT
CDR3: CATSRGQGDTDTQYF
size: -
V: TRBV15
J: TRBJ2-3
D: TRBD1

DNA: TGTGCCAGCAGCTTACTGGGGTCGCAGTACTTC
CDR3: CASSLLGSQYF
size: -
V: TRBV7-8
J: TRBJ2-7
D: -

DNA: TGCAGCGTTGGAGTGGAACGATGGGAGACCCAGTACTTC
CDR3: CSVGVERWETQYF
size: -
V: TRBV29-1
J: TRBJ2-5
D: -

DNA: TGTGCCATCAGTGAGTCAGGGGGAGAGACCCAGTACTTC
CDR3: CAISESGGETQYF
size: -
V: TRBV10-3
J: TRBJ2-5
D: -

DNA: TGCGCCAGCAGCCCCGGGCAGGGCTATGGCTACACCTTC
CDR3: CASSPGQGYGYTF
size: -
V: TRBV10-1
J: TRBJ1-2
D: -

DNA: TGTGCCAGCAGTGAAACTGTTGGCAGGTTGGAGCAGTTCTTC
CDR3: CASSETVGRLEQFF
size: once
V: TRBV2
J: TRBJ2-1
D: -

DNA: TGTGCCAGTAGGGACATTGAGGAAAAACTGTTTTTT
CDR3: CASRDIEEKLFF
size: -
V: TRBV19
J: TRBJ1-4
D: -

DNA: TGTGCCAGCAGCTTGTGGAACACTGAAGCTTTCTTT
CDR3: CASSLWNTEAFF
size: -
V: TRBV5-6
J: TRBJ1-1
D: -

DNA: TGCAGCGTTGTCTGGGTCGGGGCCTACGAGCAGTACTTC
CDR3: CSVVWVGAYEQYF
size: -
V: TRBV29-1
J: TRBJ2-7
D: -

DNA: TGTGCCAGCAGCCCCCGCGGAACAGGGGTTCACGATACGCAGTATTTT
CDR3: CASSPRGTGVHDTQYF
size: -
V: TRBV14
J: TRBJ2-3
D: TRBD1

DNA: TGTGCCAGGGATGAGGGCTCCTACGAGCAGTACTTC
CDR3: CARDEGSYEQYF
size: few
V: TRBV5-3
J: TRBJ2-7
D: -

DNA: TGTGCCAGCAGCTTAGATAGAGACTATGGCTACACCTTC
CDR3: CASSLDRDYGYTF
size: -
V: TRBV7-2
J: TRBJ1-2
D: -

DNA: TGCAGCGTTGAAGATCCCCAGACAGGGGACTATGGCTACACCTTC
CDR3: CSVEDPQTGDYGYTF
size: -
V: TRBV29-1
J: TRBJ1-2
D: TRBD1

DNA: TGCGCCAGCAGCTGGGAGCGGGCTAACTATGGCTACACCTTC
CDR3: CASSWERANYGYTF
size: -
V: TRBV5-1
J: TRBJ1-2
D: -

DNA: TGTGCCAGCAGCTTGGGACAGAACACCGGGGAGCTGTTTTTT
CDR3: CASSLGQNTGELFF
size: -
V: TRBV7-3
J: TRBJ2-2
D: -

DNA: TGTGCCAGCAGTGAAGGTTGGGCAGGGGACACCGGGGAGCTGTTTTTT
CDR3: CASSEGWAGDTGELFF
size: -
V: TRBV2
J: TRBJ2-2
D: -

DNA: TGTGCCAGCTCACGGCAGGCTTACCAAGAGACCCAGTACTTC
CDR3: CASSRQAYQETQYF
size: -
V: TRBV18
J: TRBJ2-5
D: -

DNA: TGTGCCAGCTCTCCGGAAGCAGGAATCACCGGGGAGCTGTTTTTT
CDR3: CASSPEAGITGELFF
size: -
V: TRBV18
J: TRBJ2-2
D: -

DNA: TGTGCCAGACGAGGGACAGCGAACACTGAAGCTTTCTTT
CDR3: CARRGTANTEAFF
size: -
V: TRBV2
J: TRBJ1-1
D: TRBD1

DNA: TGTGCCAGCTCATCCCTTCCGGTGGGACAGAACACTGAAGCTTTCTTT
CDR3: CASSSLPVGQNTEAFF
size: -
V: TRBV18
J: TRBJ1-1
D: -

DNA: TGTGCCAGCAGCCCGCGAGGGCTAGCGGGGGGAGAGACCCAGTACTTC
CDR3: CASSPRGLAGGETQYF
size: -
V: TRBV7-9
J: TRBJ2-5
D: TRBD2

DNA: TGTGCCATCAGTGAGAGCGGCGAGGGGCCCATTAATGAAAAACTGTTTTTT
CDR3: CAISESGEGPINEKLFF
size: -
V: TRBV10-3
J: TRBJ1-4
D: -

DNA: TGTGCCAGCAGTGACCTAATCGGACAGGGTGGCTACACCTTC
CDR3: CASSDLIGQGGYTF
size: once
V: TRBV25-1
J: TRBJ1-2
D: TRBD1

DNA: TGTGCCAGCAGCTTAAATCCGGGACAGGGGAATGAGCAGTTCTTC
CDR3: CASSLNPGQGNEQFF
size: -
V: TRBV13
J: TRBJ2-1
D: TRBD1

DNA: TGTGCCAGCAGAAGGGGCAGTATTAATGAAAAACTGTTTTTT
CDR3: CASRRGSINEKLFF
size: -
V: TRBV2
J: TRBJ1-4
D: -